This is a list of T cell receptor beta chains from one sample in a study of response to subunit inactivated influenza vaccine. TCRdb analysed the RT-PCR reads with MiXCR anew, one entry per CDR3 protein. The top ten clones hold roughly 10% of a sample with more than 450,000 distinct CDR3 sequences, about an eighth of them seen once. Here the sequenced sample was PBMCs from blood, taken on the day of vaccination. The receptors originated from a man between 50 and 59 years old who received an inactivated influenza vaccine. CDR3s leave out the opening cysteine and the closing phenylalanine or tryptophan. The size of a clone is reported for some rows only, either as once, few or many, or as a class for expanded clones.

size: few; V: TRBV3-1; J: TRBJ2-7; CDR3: ASSQTGVTRGYEQY
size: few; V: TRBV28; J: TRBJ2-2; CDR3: ASRRQRANTGELF
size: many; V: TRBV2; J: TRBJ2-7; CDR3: ASSNGLAGYEQY
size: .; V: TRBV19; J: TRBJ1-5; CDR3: ASSSLGGTGKNQPQH
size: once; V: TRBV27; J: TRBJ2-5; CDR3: ASRPTGLQETQY
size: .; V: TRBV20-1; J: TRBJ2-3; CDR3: SVKGLAGSTDTQY
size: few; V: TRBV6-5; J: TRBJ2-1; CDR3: ASSTSDRGHEQF
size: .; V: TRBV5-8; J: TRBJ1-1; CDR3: ASSTRRTEAF
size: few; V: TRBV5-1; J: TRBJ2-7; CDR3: ASSLYTSGSYEQY
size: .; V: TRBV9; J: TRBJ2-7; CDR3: ASSVGPGINYEQY
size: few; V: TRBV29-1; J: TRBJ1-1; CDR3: SVEVRADTEAF
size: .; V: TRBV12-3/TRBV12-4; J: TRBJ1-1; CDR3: ASSGPLGTEAF
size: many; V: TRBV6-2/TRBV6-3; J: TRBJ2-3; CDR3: ASTPGADTQY
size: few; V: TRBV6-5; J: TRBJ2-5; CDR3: ASSYSFRGLETQY
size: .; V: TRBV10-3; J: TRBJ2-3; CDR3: AISEPGHTGKGTDTQY
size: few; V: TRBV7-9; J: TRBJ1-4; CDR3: ASSPSISDEKLF
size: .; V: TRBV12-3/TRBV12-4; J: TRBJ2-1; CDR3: ASTSGYNGEQF
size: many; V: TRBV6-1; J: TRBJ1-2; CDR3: ASSPKSNRANNYGYT
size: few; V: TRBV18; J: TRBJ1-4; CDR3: ASSPRWDEKLF
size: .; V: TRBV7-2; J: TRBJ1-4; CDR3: ASSSGSVRINEKLF